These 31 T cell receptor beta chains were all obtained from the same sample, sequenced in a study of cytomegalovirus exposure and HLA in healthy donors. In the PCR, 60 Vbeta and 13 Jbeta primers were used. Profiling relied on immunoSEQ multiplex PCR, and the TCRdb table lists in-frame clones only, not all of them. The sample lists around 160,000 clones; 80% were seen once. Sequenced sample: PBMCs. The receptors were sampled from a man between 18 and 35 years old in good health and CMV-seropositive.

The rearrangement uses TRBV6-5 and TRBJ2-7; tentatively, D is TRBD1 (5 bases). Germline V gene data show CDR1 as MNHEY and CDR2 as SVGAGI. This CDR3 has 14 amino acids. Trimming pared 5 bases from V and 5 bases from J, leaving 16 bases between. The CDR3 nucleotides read TGTGCCAGCAGTCAGTTCGTAGGGGCCAACGAGCAGTACTTC. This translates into CASSQFVGANEQYF.

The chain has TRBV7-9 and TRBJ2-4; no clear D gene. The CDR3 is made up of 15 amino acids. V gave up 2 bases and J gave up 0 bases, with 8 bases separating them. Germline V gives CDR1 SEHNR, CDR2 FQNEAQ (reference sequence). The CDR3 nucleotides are TGTGCCAGCAGCTTACTGGGCCCAGCCAAAAACATTCAGTACTTC. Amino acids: CASSLLGPAKNIQYF.

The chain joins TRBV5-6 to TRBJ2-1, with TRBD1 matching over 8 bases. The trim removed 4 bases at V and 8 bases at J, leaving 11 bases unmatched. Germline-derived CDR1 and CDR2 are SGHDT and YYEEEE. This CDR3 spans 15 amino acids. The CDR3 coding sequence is TGTGCCAGCAGCGTCCCTAACAGGGGGGTTGATGAGCAGTTCTTC. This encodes CASSVPNRGVDEQFF.

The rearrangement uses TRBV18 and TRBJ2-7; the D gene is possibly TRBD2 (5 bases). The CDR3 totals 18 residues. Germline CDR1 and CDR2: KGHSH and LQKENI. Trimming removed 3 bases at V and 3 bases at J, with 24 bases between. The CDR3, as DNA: TGTGCCAGCTCACCGGGTGGAGAGGGTCAATTACCAAACTACGAGCAGTACTTC. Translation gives CASSPGGEGQLPNYEQYF.

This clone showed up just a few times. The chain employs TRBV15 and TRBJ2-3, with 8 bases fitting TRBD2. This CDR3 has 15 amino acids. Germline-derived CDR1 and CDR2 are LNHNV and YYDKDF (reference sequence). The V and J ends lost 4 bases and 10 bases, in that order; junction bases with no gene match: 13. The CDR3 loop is CATSTLTGTSKAQYF. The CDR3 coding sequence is TGTGCCACCAGCACGCTGACCGGGACTAGTAAGGCGCAGTATTTT.

The CDR3 coding sequence is TGTGCCAGCAGTCTCGGACAGGTTACGACCTACGAGCAGTACTTC. Translating it yields CASSLGQVTTYEQYF. The chain is built from TRBV28 and TRBJ2-5, with 7 bases fitting TRBD1. The better agreement between TRBJ2-7 and the DNA end casts doubt on the J call. The CDR3 is made up of 15 amino acids. Germline V CDR1 and CDR2: MDHEN, SYDVKM.

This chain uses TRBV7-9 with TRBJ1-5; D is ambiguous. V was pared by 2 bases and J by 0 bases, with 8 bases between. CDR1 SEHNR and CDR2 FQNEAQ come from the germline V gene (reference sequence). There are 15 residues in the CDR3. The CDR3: CASSLSGDSNQPQHF. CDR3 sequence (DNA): TGTGCCAGCAGCTTAAGCGGGGATAGCAATCAGCCCCAGCATTTT. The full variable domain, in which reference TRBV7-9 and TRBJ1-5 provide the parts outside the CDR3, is DTGVSQNPRHKITKRGQNVTFRCDPISEHNRLYWYRQTLGQGPEFLTYFQNEAQLEKSRLLSDRFSAERPKGSFSTLEIQRTEQGDSAMYLCASSLSGDSNQPQHFGDGTRLSIL.

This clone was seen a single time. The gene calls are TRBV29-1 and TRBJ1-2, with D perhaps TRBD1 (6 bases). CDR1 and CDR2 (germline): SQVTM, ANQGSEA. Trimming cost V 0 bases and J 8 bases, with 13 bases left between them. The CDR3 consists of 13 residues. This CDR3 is CSVEDRRGGGYTF. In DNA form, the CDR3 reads TGCAGCGTTGAAGATCGAAGGGGGGGAGGCTACACCTTC.

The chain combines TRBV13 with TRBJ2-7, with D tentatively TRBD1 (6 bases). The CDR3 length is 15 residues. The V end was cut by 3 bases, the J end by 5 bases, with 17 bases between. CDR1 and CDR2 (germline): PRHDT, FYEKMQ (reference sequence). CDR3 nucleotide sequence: TGTGCCAGCAGCTTTTTCAGGGGTACGGTCGACGAGCAGTACTTC. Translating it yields CASSFFRGTVDEQYF.

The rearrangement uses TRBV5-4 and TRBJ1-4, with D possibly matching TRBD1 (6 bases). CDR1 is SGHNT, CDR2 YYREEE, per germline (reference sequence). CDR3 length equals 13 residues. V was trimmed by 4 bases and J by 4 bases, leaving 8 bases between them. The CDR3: CASSTDSNEKLFF. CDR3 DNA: TGTGCCAGCAGCACGGACAGTAATGAAAAACTGTTTTTT.

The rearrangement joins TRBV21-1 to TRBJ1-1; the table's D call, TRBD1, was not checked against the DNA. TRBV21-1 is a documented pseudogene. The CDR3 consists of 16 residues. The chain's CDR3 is CASSKHRETMNTEAFF. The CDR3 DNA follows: TGTGCCAGCAGCAAGCACAGAGAAACAATGAACACTGAAGCTTTCTTT.

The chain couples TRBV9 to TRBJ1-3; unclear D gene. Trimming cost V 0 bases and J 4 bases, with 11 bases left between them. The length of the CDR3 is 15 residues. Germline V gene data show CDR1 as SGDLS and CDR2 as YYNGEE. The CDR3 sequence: CASSVEGGLGNTIYF. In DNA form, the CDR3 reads TGTGCCAGCAGCGTAGAGGGAGGACTAGGAAACACCATATATTTT.

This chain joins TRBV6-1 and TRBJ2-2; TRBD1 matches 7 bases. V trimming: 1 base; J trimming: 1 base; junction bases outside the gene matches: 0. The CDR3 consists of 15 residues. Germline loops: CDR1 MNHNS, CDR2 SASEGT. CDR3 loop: CASSEGTGNTGELFF. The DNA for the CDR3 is TGTGCCAGCAGTGAAGGGACAGGGAACACCGGGGAGCTGTTTTTT.

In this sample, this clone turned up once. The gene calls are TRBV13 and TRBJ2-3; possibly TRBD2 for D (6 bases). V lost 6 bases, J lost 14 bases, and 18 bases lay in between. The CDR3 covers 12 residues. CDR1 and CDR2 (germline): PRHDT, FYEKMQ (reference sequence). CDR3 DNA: TGTGCCAGCAGATCAGCCGGGACTTCGTTGTATTTT. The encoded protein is CASRSAGTSLYF.

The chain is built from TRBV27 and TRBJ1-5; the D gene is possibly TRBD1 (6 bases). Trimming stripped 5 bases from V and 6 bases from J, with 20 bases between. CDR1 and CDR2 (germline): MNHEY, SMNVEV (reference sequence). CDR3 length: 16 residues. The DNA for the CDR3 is TGTGCCAGCAGTGCTATGACAGGTGGAGCGCGTCAGCCCCAGCATTTT. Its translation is CASSAMTGGARQPQHF.

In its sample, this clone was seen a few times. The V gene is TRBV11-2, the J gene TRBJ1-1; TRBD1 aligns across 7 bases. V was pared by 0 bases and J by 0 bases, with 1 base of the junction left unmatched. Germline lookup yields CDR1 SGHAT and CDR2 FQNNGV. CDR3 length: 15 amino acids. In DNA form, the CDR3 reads TGTGCCAGCAGCTTAGAAGGGGGCCTGAACACTGAAGCTTTCTTT. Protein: CASSLEGGLNTEAFF. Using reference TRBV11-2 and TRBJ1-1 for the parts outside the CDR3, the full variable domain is EAGVAQSPRYKIIEKRQSVAFWCNPISGHATLYWYQQILGQGPKLLIQFQNNGVVDDSQLPKDRFSAERLKGVDSTLKIQPAKLEDSAVYLCASSLEGGLNTEAFFGQGTRLTVV.

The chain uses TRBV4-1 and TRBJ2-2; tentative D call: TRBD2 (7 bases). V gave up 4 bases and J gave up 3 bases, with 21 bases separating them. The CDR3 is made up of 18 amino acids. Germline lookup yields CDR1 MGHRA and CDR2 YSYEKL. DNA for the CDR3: TGCGCCAGCAGCCGCACTATTAGTGGGGGGGCCGACACCGGGGAGCTGTTTTTT. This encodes CASSRTISGGADTGELFF.

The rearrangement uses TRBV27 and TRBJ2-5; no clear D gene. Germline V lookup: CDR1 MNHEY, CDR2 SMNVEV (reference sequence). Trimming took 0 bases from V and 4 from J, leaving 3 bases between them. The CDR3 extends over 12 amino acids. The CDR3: CASSLSGETQYF. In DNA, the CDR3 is TGTGCCAGCAGTTTATCCGGAGAGACCCAGTACTTC.

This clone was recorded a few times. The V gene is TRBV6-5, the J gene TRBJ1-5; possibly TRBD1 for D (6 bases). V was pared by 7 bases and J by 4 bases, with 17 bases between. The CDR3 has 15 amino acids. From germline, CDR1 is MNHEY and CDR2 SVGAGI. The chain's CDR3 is CASTEAGGGNQPQHF. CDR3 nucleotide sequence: TGTGCCAGCACCGAGGCGGGGGGCGGGAATCAGCCCCAGCATTTT.

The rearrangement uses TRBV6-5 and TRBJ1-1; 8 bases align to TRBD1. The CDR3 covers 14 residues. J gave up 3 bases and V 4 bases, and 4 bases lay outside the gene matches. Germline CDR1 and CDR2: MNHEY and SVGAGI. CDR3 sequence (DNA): TGTGCCAGCAGTTTTCAGGGGGCTGACACTGAAGCTTTCTTT. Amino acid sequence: CASSFQGADTEAFF.

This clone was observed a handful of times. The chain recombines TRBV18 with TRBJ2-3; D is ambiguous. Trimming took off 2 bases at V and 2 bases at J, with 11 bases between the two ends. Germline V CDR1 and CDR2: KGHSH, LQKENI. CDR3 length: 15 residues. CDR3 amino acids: CASSPEVRDTDTQYF. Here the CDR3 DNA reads TGTGCCAGCTCACCAGAAGTGAGAGACACAGATACGCAGTATTTT.

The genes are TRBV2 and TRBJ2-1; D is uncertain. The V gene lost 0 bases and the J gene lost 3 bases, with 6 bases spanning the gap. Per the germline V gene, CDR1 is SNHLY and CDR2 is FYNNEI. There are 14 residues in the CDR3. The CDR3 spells CASSEAGYYNEQFF. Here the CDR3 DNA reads TGTGCCAGCAGTGAAGCGGGCTACTACAATGAGCAGTTCTTC. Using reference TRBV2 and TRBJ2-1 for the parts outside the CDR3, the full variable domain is EPEVTQTPSHQVTQMGQEVILRCVPISNHLYFYWYRQILGQKVEFLVSFYNNEISEKSEIFDDQFSVERPDGSNFTLKIRSTKLEDSAMYFCASSEAGYYNEQFFGPGTRLTVL.

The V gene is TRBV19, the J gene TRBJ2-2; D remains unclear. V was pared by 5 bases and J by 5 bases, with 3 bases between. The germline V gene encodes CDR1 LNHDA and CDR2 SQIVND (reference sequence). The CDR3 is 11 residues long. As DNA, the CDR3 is TGTGCCAGTAGTTATACCGGGGAGCTGTTTTTT. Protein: CASSYTGELFF. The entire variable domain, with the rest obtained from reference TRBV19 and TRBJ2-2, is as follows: DGGITQSPKYLFRKEGQNVTLSCEQNLNHDAMYWYRQDPGQGLRLIYYSQIVNDFQKGDIAEGYSVSREKKESFPLTVTSAQKNPTAFYLCASSYTGELFFGEGSRLTVL.

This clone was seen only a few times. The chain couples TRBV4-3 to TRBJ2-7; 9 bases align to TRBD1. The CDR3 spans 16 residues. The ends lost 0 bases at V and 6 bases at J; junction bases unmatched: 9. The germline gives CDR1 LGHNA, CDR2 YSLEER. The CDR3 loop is CASSQDRGDRVSEQYF. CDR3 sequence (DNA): TGCGCCAGCAGCCAAGATCGAGGGGACAGGGTCTCCGAGCAGTACTTC.

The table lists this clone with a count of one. CDR3 DNA sequence: TGTGCCAGCAGCGTAGCTACGGGGGAGGAAGAGACCCAGTACTTC. Amino acids: CASSVATGEEETQYF. The chain couples TRBV9 to TRBJ2-5; a weak D match, TRBD2 (6 bases). V shed 0 bases and J shed 3 bases, with 12 bases lying between them. The CDR3 has 15 amino acids. Germline V lookup: CDR1 SGDLS, CDR2 YYNGEE.

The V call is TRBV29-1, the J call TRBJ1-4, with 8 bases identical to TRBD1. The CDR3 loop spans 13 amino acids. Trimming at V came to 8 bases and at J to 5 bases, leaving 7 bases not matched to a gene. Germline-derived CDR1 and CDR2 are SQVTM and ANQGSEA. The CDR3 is CSIVGQGNEKLFF. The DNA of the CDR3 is TGCAGCATCGTAGGACAGGGAAATGAAAAACTGTTTTTT.

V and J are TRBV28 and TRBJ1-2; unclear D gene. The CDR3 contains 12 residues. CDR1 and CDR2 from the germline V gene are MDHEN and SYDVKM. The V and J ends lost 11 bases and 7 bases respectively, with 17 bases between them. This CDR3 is CAAVEGLGGYTF. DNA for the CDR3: TGTGCCGCAGTGGAGGGATTGGGTGGCTACACCTTC.

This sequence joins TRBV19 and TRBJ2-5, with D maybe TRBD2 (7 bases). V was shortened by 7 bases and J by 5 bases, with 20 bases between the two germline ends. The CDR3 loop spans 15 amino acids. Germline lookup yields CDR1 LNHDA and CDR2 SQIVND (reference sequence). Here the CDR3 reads CASTLVGGRQETQYF. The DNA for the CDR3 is TGTGCCAGTACCCTAGTGGGGGGGCGCCAGGAGACCCAGTACTTC.

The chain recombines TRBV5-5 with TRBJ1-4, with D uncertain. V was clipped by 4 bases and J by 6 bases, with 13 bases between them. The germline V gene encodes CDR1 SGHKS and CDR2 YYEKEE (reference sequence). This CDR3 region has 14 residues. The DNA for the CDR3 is TGTGCCAGCAGCCGCGGAGGGATAGATGAAAAACTGTTTTTT. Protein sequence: CASSRGGIDEKLFF. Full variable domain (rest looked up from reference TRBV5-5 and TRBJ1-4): DAGVTQSPTHLIKTRGQQVTLRCSPISGHKSVSWYQQVLGQGPQFIFQYYEKEERGRGNFPDRFSARQFPNYSSELNVNALLLGDSALYLCASSRGGIDEKLFFGSGTQLSVL.

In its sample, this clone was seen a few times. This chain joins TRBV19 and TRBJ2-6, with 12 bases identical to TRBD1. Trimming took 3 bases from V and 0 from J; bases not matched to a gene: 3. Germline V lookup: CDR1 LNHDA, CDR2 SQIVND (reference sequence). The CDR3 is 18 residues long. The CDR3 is CASSMGQGARSGANVLTF. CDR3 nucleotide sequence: TGTGCCAGTAGTATGGGACAGGGGGCTCGCTCTGGGGCCAACGTCCTGACTTTC.

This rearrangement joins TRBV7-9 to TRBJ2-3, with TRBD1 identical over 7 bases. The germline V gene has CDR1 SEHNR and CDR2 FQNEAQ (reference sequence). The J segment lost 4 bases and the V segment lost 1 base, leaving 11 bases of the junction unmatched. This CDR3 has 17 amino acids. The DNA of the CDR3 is TGTGCCAGCAGCTTAGTAGGGTTTACAGGGGCTGCAGATACGCAGTATTTT. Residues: CASSLVGFTGAADTQYF.